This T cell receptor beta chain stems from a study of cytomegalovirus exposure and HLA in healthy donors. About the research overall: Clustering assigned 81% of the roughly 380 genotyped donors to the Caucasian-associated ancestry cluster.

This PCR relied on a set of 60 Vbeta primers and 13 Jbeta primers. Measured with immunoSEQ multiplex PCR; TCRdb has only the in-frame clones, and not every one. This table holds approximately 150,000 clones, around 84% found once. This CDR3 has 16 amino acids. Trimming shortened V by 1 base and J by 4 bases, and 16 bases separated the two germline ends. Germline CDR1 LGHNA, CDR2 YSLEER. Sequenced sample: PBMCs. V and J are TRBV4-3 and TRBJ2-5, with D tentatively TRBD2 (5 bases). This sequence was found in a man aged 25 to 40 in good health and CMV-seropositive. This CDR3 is CASSQGLTTGGETQYF. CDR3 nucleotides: TGCGCCAGCAGCCAAGGACTAACGACCGGCGGAGAGACCCAGTACTTC.